The entry that follows covers one TCR beta chain sequence. The PCR ran on 60 Vbeta and 13 Jbeta primers. Data came from immunoSEQ multiplex PCR; TCRdb stores just in-frame clones and leaves some out. Of more than 95,000 clones listed, over 75% are singletons. This specimen belongs to a study of cytomegalovirus exposure and HLA in healthy donors. With V trimmed by 6 bases and J by 9 bases, 23 bases remained unmatched. The germline gives CDR1 MRHNA, CDR2 SNTAGT. CDR3 length: 18 amino acids. The genes are TRBV6-4 and TRBJ2-1; TRBD2 matches at 7 bases. This clonotype was obtained from a man between 18 and 35 years old in good health and CMV-seropositive. The sample taken for sequencing was PBMCs. The CDR3 bases are TGTGCCAGCAGCTCTAGTTGGTCATCCGCGGGAGAACGGGGTGAGCAGTTCTTC. It yields the protein CASSSSWSSAGERGEQFF.